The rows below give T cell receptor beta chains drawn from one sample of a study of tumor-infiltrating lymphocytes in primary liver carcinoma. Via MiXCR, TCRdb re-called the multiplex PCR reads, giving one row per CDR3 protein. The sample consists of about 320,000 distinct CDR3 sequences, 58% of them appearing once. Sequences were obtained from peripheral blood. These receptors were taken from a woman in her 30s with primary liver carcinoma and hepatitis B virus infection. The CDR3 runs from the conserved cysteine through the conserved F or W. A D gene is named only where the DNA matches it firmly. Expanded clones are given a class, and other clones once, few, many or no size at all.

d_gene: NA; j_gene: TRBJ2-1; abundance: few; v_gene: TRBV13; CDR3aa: CASSSARGVGLARWEQFF; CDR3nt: TGTGCCAGCAGCTCAGCCCGTGGGGTAGGGCTGGCTAGATGGGAGCAGTTCTTC
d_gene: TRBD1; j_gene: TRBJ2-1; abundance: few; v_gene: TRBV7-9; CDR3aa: CASYTEDRPYNEQFF; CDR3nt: TGTGCCAGCTACACCGAGGACAGGCCGTACAATGAGCAGTTCTTC
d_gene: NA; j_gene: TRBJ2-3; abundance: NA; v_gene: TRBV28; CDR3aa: CASSLGSQVGDTQYF; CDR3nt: TGTGCCAGCAGTTTAGGGTCTCAGGTGGGGGATACGCAGTATTTT
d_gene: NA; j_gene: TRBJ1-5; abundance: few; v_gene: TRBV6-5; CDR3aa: CASSYSRTANQPQHF; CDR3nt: TGTGCCAGCAGTTACAGCCGGACAGCTAATCAGCCCCAGCATTTT
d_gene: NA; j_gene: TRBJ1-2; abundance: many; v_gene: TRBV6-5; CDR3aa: CASRTPGLYGYTF; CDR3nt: TGTGCCAGCAGGACTCCGGGCCTCTATGGCTACACCTTC
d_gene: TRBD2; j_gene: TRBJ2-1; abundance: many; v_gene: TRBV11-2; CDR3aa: CASSLSGGRLDEQFF; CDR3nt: TGTGCCAGCAGCTTAAGTGGCGGGAGGTTAGATGAGCAGTTCTTC
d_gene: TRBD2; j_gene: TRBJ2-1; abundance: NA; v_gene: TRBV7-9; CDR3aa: CASSFRTSGNNEKFF; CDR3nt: TGTGCCAGCAGCTTCAGGACTAGCGGAAACAATGAGAAGTTCTTC
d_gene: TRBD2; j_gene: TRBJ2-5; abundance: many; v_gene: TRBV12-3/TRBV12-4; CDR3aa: CASSLVGLAGSTQYF; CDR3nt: TGTGCCAGCAGTTTAGTTGGACTAGCGGGATCGACCCAGTACTTC
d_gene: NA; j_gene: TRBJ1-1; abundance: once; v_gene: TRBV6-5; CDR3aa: CASSQTILNTGAFF; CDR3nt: TGTGCCAGCAGCCAAACAATTTTGAACACTGGAGCTTTCTTT
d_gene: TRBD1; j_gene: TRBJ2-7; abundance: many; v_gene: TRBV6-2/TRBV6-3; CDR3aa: CASKGQGVFEQYF; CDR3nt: TGTGCCAGCAAAGGACAGGGAGTGTTCGAGCAGTACTTC
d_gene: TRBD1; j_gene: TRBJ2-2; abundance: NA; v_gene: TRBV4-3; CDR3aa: CASSQEGQVYTGELLF; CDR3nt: TGCGCCAGCAGCCAAGAAGGACAGGTGTATACCGGGGAGCTGCTTTTT
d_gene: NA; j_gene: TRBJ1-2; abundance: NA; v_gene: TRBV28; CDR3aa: CASGLTGTNYGYTF; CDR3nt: TGTGCCAGCGGTTTAACAGGGACTAACTATGGCTACACCTTC
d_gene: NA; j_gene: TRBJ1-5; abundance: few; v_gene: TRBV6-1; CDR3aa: CASSEPGFQPQHF; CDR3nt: TGTGCCAGCAGTGAACCCGGGTTTCAGCCCCAGCATTTT
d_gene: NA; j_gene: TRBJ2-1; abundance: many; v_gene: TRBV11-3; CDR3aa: CASSPGRGAFFDNEQFF; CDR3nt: TGTGCCAGCAGCCCGGGTAGGGGGGCGTTTTTTGACAATGAGCAGTTCTTC
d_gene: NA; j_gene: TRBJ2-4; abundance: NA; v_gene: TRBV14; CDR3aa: CASSQVGSDNIQYF; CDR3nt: TGTGCCAGCAGCCAAGTTGGTAGCGATAACATTCAGTACTTC
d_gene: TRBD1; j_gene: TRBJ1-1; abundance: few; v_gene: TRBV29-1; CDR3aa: CSVERDSLEAFF; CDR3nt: TGCAGCGTTGAAAGGGACAGCCTTGAAGCTTTCTTT
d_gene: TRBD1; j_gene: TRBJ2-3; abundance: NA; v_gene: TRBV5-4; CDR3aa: CASSPGTGGSETQYF; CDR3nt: TGTGCCAGCAGCCCAGGGACAGGGGGCAGTGAAACGCAGTATTTT
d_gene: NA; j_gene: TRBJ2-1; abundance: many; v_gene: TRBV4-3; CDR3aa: CASSQVPRTTYNEQFF; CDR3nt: TGCGCCAGCAGCCAAGTGCCTAGGACAACCTACAATGAGCAGTTCTTC
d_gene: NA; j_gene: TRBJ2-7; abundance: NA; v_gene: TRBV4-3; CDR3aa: CASSPSPGQISYEQYF; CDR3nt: TGCGCCAGCAGCCCATCACCGGGACAAATCTCCTACGAGCAGTACTTC
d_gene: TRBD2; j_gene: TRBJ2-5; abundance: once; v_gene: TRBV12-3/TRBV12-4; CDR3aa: CASTFSGNGETQYF; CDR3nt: TGTGCCAGCACCTTTAGCGGGAATGGAGAGACCCAATACTTC
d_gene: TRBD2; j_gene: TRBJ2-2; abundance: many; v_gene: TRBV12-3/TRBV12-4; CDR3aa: CASSSLTSGRALGELFF; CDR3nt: TGTGCCAGCAGTTCCCTGACTAGCGGGAGGGCCTTGGGGGAGCTGTTTTTT
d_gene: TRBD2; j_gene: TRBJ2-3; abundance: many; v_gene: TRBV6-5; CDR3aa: CASARTSGTDTQYF; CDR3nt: TGTGCCAGCGCTAGAACTAGCGGCACAGATACGCAGTATTTT
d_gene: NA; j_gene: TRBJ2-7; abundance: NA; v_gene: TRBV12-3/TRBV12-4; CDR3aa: CASSFARGGSYEQYF; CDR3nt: TGTGCCAGCAGTTTTGCGAGGGGGGGCTCCTACGAGCAGTACTTC
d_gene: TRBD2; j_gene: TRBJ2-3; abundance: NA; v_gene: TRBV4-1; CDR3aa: CANLLTSGGSTDTQYF; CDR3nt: TGCGCCAACTTACTTACTAGCGGGGGGAGCACAGATACGCAGTATTTT
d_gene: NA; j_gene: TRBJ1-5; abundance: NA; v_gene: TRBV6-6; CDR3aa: CASSPMGGPRDNQPQHF; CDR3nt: TGTGCCAGCAGTCCCATGGGAGGCCCAAGGGACAATCAGCCCCAGCATTTT
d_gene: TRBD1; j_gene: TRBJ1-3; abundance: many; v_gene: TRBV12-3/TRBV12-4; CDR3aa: CASTKPGQENTIYF; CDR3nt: TGTGCCAGCACCAAACCGGGACAGGAGAACACCATATATTTT
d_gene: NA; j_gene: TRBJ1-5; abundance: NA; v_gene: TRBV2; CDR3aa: CASSEPRLTGNQPQHF; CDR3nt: TGTGCCAGCAGTGAACCGAGACTAACAGGCAATCAGCCCCAGCATTTT
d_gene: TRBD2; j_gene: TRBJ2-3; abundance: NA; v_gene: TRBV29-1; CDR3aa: CSVDLSGGTDTRYF; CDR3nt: TGCAGCGTGGACCTTAGCGGGGGCACAGATACGCGGTATTTT
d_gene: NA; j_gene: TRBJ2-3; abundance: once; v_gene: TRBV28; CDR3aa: CASSLGSWADTQYF; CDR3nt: TGTGCCAGCAGTTTGGGAAGTTGGGCAGATACGCAGTATTTT
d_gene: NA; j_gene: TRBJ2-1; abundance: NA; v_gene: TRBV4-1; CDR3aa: CASSLDYHNEQFF; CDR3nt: TGCGCCAGCAGCTTAGATTACCACAATGAGCAGTTCTTC
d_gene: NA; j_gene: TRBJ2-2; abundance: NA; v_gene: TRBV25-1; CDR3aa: CASSSRGPGTGELFF; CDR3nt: TGTGCCAGCAGTTCCCGGGGTCCGGGCACCGGGGAGCTGTTTTTT
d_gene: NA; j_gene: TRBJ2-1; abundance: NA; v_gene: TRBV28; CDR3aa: CASSLEGKWYNEQFF; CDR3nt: TGTGCCAGCAGTTTAGAGGGAAAATGGTACAATGAGCAGTTCTTC
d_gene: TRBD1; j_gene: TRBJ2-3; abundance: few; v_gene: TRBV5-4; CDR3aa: CASSGPPGQGTDTQYF; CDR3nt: TGTGCCAGCAGCGGGCCTCCGGGACAGGGCACAGATACGCAGTATTTT
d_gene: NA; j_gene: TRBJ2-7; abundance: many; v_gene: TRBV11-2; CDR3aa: CASSSTGYEQYF; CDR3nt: TGTGCCAGCAGCTCAACGGGGTACGAGCAGTACTTC
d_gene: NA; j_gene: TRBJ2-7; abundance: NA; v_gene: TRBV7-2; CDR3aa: CASSLAAQSSYEQYF; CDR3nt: TGTGCCAGCAGCTTAGCTGCCCAAAGCTCCTACGAGCAGTACTTC
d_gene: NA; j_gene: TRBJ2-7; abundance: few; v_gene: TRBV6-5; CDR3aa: CASSYRMQGSEQYF; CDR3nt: TGTGCCAGCAGTTACAGGATGCAGGGATCCGAGCAGTACTTC
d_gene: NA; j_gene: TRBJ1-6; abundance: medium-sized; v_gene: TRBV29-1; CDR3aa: CSVAGHPNSPLHF; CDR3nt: TGCAGCGTTGCGGGACACCCTAATTCACCCCTCCACTTT
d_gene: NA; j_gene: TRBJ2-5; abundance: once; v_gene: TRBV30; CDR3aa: CVSDRQQETQYF; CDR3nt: TGTGTCTCCGATCGACAACAAGAGACCCAGTACTTC
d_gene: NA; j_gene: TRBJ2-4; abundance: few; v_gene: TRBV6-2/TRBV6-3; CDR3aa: CASSGLGTKNIQYF; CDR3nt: TGTGCCAGCTCGGGCCTTGGGACCAAAAACATTCAGTACTTC
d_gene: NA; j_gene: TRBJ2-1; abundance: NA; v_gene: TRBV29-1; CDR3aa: CSSFADPNEGFF; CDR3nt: TGCAGCTCCTTTGCAGACCCTAATGAGGGGTTCTTC
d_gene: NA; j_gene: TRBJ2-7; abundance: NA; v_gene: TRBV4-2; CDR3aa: CGSSQGRGDEQYF; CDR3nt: TGTGGCAGCAGCCAGGGGCGTGGGGACGAGCAGTACTTC
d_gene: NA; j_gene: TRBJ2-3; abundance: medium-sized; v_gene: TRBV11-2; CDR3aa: CASSRRSPDTQYF; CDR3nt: TGTGCCAGCAGCAGGAGGTCCCCAGATACGCAGTATTTT
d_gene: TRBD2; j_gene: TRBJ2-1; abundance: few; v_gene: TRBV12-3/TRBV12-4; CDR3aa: CASSLKAGTYNEQFF; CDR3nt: TGTGCCAGCAGTTTAAAAGCGGGAACCTACAATGAGCAGTTCTTC
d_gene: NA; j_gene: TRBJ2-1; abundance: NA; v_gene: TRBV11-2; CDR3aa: CAGSLVGRNEQFF; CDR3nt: TGTGCCGGCAGTTTAGTTGGCAGAAACGAGCAGTTCTTC
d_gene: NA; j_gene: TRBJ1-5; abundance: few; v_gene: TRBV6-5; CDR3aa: CASSNPRGGAGQPQHF; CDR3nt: TGTGCCAGCAGTAATCCCCGAGGGGGGGCTGGGCAGCCCCAGCATTTT
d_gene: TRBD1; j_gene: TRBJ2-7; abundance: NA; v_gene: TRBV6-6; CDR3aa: CTSSYSDRGTYEQYF; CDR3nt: TGTACCAGCAGTTATAGTGACAGGGGAACCTACGAGCAGTACTTC
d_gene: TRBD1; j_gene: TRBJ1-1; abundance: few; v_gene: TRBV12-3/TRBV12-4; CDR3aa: CASSFRQGVTEAFF; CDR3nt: TGTGCCAGCAGTTTCCGACAGGGTGTCACTGAAGCTTTCTTT
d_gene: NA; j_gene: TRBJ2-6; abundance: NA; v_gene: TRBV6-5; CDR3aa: CASSYGAASSSGANVLSF; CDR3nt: TGTGCCAGCAGTTACGGCGCCGCGTCGAGCTCTGGGGCCAACGTCCTGAGTTTC
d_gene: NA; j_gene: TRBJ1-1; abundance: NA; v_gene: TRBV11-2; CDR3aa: CTSSLQSMNTEVFF; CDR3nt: TGTACCAGCAGCTTACAGAGCATGAACACTGAAGTTTTCTTT
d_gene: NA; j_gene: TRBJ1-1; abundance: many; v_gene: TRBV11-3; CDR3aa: CASSPGQNTEAFF; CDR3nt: TGTGCCAGCAGCCCTGGACAAAATACTGAAGCTTTCTTT
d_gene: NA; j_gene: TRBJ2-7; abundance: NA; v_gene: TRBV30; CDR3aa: CAWSPGQGLTNEQYF; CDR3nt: TGTGCCTGGAGCCCTGGGCAGGGCCTCACTAACGAGCAGTACTTC
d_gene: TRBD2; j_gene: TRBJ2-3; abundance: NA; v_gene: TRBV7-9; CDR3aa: CASIGLAGVGSDAQYF; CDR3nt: TGTGCCAGCATTGGACTAGCGGGAGTTGGATCAGATGCGCAGTATTTT
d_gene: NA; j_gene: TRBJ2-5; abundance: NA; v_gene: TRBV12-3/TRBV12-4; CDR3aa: CASSRDQGSWETQNF; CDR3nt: TGTGCCAGCAGTCGCGACCAGGGTTCGTGGGAGACCCAGAACTTC
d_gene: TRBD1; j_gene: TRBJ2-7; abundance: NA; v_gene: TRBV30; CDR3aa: CAWSPGTGHAHYF; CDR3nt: TGTGCCTGGAGTCCCGGGACAGGCCACGCGCATTACTTC
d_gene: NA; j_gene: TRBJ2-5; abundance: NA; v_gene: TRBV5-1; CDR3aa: CVSSPSGAGSRGETQYF; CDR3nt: TGCGTCAGCAGCCCCTCCGGGGCAGGTTCTCGAGGCGAGACCCAGTACTTC
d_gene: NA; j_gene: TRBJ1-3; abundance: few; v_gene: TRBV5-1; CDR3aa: CASSLMGDTIYF; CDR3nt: TGCGCCAGCAGCCTCATGGGGGACACCATATATTTT
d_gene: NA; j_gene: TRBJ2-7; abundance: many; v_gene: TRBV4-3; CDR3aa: CASSLRNYEQYF; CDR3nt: TGCGCCAGCAGCCTGCGCAACTACGAGCAGTACTTC
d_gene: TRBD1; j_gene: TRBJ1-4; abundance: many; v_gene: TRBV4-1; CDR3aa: CASSPQRGTALEKLFF; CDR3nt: TGCGCCAGCAGCCCTCAAAGGGGGACAGCACTTGAAAAACTGTTTTTT
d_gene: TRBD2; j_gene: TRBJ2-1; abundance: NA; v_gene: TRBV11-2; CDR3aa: CASSPPGLAGTWGNEQFF; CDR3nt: TGTGCCAGCAGCCCACCTGGACTAGCGGGAACTTGGGGTAATGAGCAGTTCTTC